These T cell receptor beta chains were read from a single sample in a study of OX40 agonist ivuxolimab in advanced cancers. Measured with immunoSEQ multiplex PCR; TCRdb has only the in-frame clones, and not every one. The table shows under 90,000 clones, with about 85% occurring only once. This specimen was CD4+ or CD8+ T cells sorted from blood, taken in a trial of the OX40 agonist ivuxolimab. The receptors stem from an adult with an advanced solid tumor such as melanoma, head and neck, liver or kidney cancer. The CDR3 runs from the conserved cysteine through the conserved F or W. The order of the fields is CDR3 length, V gene, J gene, D gene, clone size, CDR3 protein, CDR3 DNA. D genes are given only for firm matches. For some rows the clone size is stated as once, few or many, or as a class when expanded; others skip it.

>16|TRBV4-1|TRBJ1-4|-|few
CASSQDRARRREKLFF
TGCGCCAGCAGCCAAGATAGGGCACGACGGAGAGAAAAACTGTTTTTT
>16|TRBV25-1|TRBJ1-4|TRBD1|-
CASSEATGGLREKLFF
TGTGCCAGCAGTGAAGCTACAGGGGGCTTACGCGAAAAACTGTTTTTT
>13|TRBV28|TRBJ1-2|TRBD1|-
CASSLLYRGGYTF
TGTGCCAGCAGCTTACTTTACAGGGGTGGCTACACCTTC
>14|TRBV7-3|TRBJ1-2|-|-
CASSLQESDYGYTF
TGTGCCAGCAGCTTACAGGAATCCGACTATGGCTACACCTTC
>15|TRBV4-2|TRBJ1-5|-|-
CASSQVAPSNQPQHF
TGTGCCAGCAGTCAGGTGGCGCCGAGCAATCAGCCCCAGCATTTT
>14|TRBV5-1|TRBJ2-3|-|-
CASSLAQGPDTQYF
TGCGCCAGCAGCTTGGCTCAGGGCCCAGATACGCAGTATTTT
>17|TRBV11-3|TRBJ2-5|TRBD1|-
CASSLGAGQGSEETQYF
TGTGCCAGCAGCTTAGGAGCGGGACAGGGTTCCGAAGAGACCCAGTACTTC
>16|TRBV7-8|TRBJ2-1|-|-
CASSLWTGITYNEQFF
TGTGCCAGCAGCCTCTGGACGGGGATTACCTACAATGAGCAGTTCTTC
>14|TRBV28|TRBJ1-3|TRBD1|-
CASSSDRGRNTIYF
TGTGCCAGCAGTTCGGACAGGGGACGAAACACCATATATTTT
>16|TRBV9|TRBJ2-3|TRBD1|-
CASSAARGTGPNTQYF
TGTGCCAGCAGCGCCGCCCGCGGGACAGGTCCGAATACGCAGTATTTT
>16|TRBV5-1|TRBJ1-4|TRBD1|-
CASSPPTGLLNEKLFF
TGCGCCAGCAGCCCTCCGACAGGGCTGCTTAATGAAAAACTGTTTTTT
>15|TRBV5-1|TRBJ2-2|TRBD2|once
CASSYSGGNTGELFF
TGCGCCAGCAGCTACTCGGGGGGGAACACCGGGGAGCTGTTTTTT
>15|TRBV5-4|TRBJ1-1|-|-
CASSSATGLVTEAFF
TGTGCCAGCAGCTCGGCTACAGGGTTGGTGACTGAAGCTTTCTTT
>17|TRBV6-1|TRBJ2-1|-|-
CAISETNPGSSYNEQFF
TGTGCCATCAGTGAGACCAACCCCGGGAGCTCCTACAATGAGCAGTTCTTC
>11|TRBV30|TRBJ2-7|-|-
CAWSTLTEQYF
TGTGCCTGGAGCACTCTCACGGAGCAGTACTTC
>13|TRBV27|TRBJ2-3|TRBD2|-
CASASGRGNTQYF
TGTGCCAGCGCTAGCGGGAGAGGGAATACGCAGTATTTT
>13|TRBV29-1|TRBJ1-3|TRBD1|-
CSARQGSGNTIYF
TGCAGCGCTCGACAGGGGTCTGGAAACACCATATATTTT
>14|TRBV2|TRBJ2-5|-|-
CASSDAHFQETQYF
TGTGCCAGCAGTGATGCACATTTCCAAGAGACCCAGTACTTC
>15|TRBV5-8|TRBJ1-3|-|-
CASSFTPSVGNTIYF
TGTGCCAGCAGCTTCACCCCTTCTGTGGGAAACACCATATATTTT
>17|TRBV4-1|TRBJ2-1|-|-
CASSQVITSFPYNEQFF
TGCGCCAGCAGCCAAGTTATCACTAGCTTCCCCTACAATGAGCAGTTCTTC
>16|TRBV19|TRBJ1-5|TRBD1|-
CASSIGGGAIAQPQHF
TGTGCCAGTAGTATAGGAGGGGGCGCTATCGCTCAGCCCCAGCATTTT
>13|TRBV2|TRBJ2-5|TRBD2|-
CASTRGGVETQYF
TGTGCCAGCACCCGGGGGGGGGTAGAGACCCAGTACTTC
>14|TRBV5-6|TRBJ1-6|-|few
CASSLGGGGSPLHF
TGTGCCAGCAGCTTGGGGGGAGGTGGATCACCCCTCCACTTT
>15|TRBV6-1|TRBJ1-3|-|-
CASSTQGFSGNTIYF
TGTGCCAGCAGTACCCAGGGGTTCTCTGGAAACACCATATATTTT
>14|TRBV5-1|TRBJ2-7|-|-
CASSIQGRAYEQYF
TGCGCCAGCTCCATACAGGGACGGGCCTACGAGCAGTACTTC
>13|TRBV4-3|TRBJ2-1|-|-
CASSQPGKGEQFF
TGCGCCAGCAGCCAACCCGGGAAGGGTGAGCAGTTCTTC
>14|TRBV7-3|TRBJ2-7|TRBD2|few
CASSPRAGAHEQYF
TGTGCCAGCAGCCCTCGGGCGGGAGCCCACGAGCAGTACTTC
>13|TRBV7-2|TRBJ1-2|-|-
CASSIDRGYGYTF
TGTGCCAGCAGCATCGACAGAGGCTATGGCTACACCTTC
>15|TRBV6-1|TRBJ1-2|-|-
CASSLKQGPNYGYTF
TGTGCCAGCAGCCTCAAACAGGGTCCTAACTATGGCTACACCTTC
>12|TRBV21-1|TRBJ1-5|-|-
CASSRIRQPQHF
TGTGCCAGCAGCAGAATACGGCAGCCCCAGCATTTT
>14|TRBV7-3|TRBJ2-2|TRBD1|-
CASSLTGTDGELFF
TGTGCCAGCAGCTTGACAGGGACCGACGGGGAGCTGTTTTTT
>15|TRBV11-2|TRBJ2-1|TRBD2|-
CVSRASGFSYNEQFF
TGTGTCTCTAGAGCTAGCGGTTTCTCCTACAATGAGCAGTTCTTC
>14|TRBV6-5|TRBJ1-3|-|-
CASSRLRSGNTIYF
TGTGCCAGCAGTCGACTTAGGTCTGGAAACACCATATATTTT
>15|TRBV18|TRBJ2-5|-|-
CASSRDRAGRETQYF
TGTGCCAGCTCACGCGACAGGGCGGGGAGAGAGACCCAGTACTTC
>18|TRBV7-3|TRBJ2-7|TRBD2|-
CASSSTTSGRDNSYEQYF
TGTGCCAGCAGCTCCACGACTAGCGGGAGGGACAACTCCTACGAGCAGTACTTC
>15|TRBV5-1|TRBJ1-1|-|-
CASSLDGLIRTEAFF
TGCGCCAGCAGCTTGGATGGTCTAATCAGGACTGAAGCTTTCTTT
>15|TRBV18|TRBJ1-1|-|-
CASSPSGQMNTEAFF
TGTGCCAGCTCACCGTCCGGACAGATGAACACTGAAGCTTTCTTT
>13|TRBV7-2|TRBJ1-2|-|-
CASSRPPQYGYTF
TGTGCCAGCAGCCGACCGCCCCAGTATGGCTACACCTTC
>15|TRBV5-1|TRBJ2-7|TRBD2|-
CASSMLLAGSYEQYF
TGCGCCAGCAGCATGTTACTAGCGGGGTCCTACGAGCAGTACTTC
>13|TRBV11-2|TRBJ1-4|-|-
CASSVGGLEKLFF
TGTGCCAGCAGCGTGGGGGGGCTCGAAAAACTGTTTTTT
>15|TRBV10-2|TRBJ2-3|-|-
CASIRWDPSTDTQYF
TGCGCCAGCATCAGGTGGGACCCCAGCACAGATACGCAGTATTTT
>13|TRBV7-2|TRBJ1-2|TRBD1|-
CAISLGQGQGYTF
TGTGCCATCAGTCTGGGACAGGGGCAAGGCTACACCTTC
>14|TRBV28|TRBJ2-7|-|-
CATTVSGTGYEQYF
TGTGCCACCACCGTTTCGGGAACAGGCTACGAGCAGTACTTC
>16|TRBV4-2|TRBJ1-3|-|-
CASSLDRTGSGNTIYF
TGTGCCAGCAGCCTAGATCGGACTGGCTCTGGAAACACCATATATTTT
>13|TRBV5-6|TRBJ2-1|-|once
CASRMGLRNEQFF
TGTGCCAGCAGAATGGGGCTGCGCAATGAGCAGTTCTTC
>14|TRBV7-9|TRBJ1-1|-|once
CASTPYRGEAKAFF
TGTGCCAGCACCCCCTATAGAGGGGAAGCGAAAGCTTTCTTT
>15|TRBV28|TRBJ1-5|TRBD1|-
CASSLLGQGGQPQHF
TGTGCCAGCAGTTTACTAGGACAGGGTGGCCAGCCCCAGCATTTT
>15|TRBV19|TRBJ2-1|-|-
CASSTGVGRYNEQFF
TGTGCCAGTAGTACTGGTGTGGGACGCTACAATGAGCAGTTCTTC
>14|TRBV4-3|TRBJ2-7|-|-
CASSQDLGPYEQYF
TGCGCCAGCAGCCAAGATCTAGGTCCCTACGAGCAGTACTTC
>16|TRBV28|TRBJ1-5|-|-
CASLNGGTHSNQPQHF
TGTGCCAGCTTGAACGGCGGTACTCATAGCAATCAGCCCCAGCATTTT
>16|TRBV4-1|TRBJ1-5|-|-
CASSQGWGLSNQPQHF
TGCGCCAGCAGCCAAGGGTGGGGGTTGAGCAATCAGCCCCAGCATTTT
>15|TRBV7-9|TRBJ2-1|-|few
CASSLPLLTGNEQFF
TGTGCCAGCAGCTTACCTCTACTGACGGGCAATGAGCAGTTCTTC